This T cell receptor beta chain was captured by sequencing in a study of blood T cells in healthy people across ages. General study findings and limits: Age advanced and TCR beta diversity per million T cells fell, roughly linearly.

Through a sample-barcoded 5' primer and a J-beta primer mix, a second PCR was run for 7 to 11 cycles. TCRdb ran MiXCR on the 5' RACE reads and lists one entry per CDR3 protein. The table records roughly 830,000 distinct CDR3 sequences, around 68% of them present only once. With regard to this clonotype: The antigen is not known.

Germline CDR1 and CDR2: ENHRY and SYGVKD. With 4 bases removed from V and 3 bases from J, the gap between germline ends came to 13 bases. The CDR3 has 15 amino acids. The rearrangement uses TRBV10-3 and TRBJ2-4; tentatively, D is TRBD1 or TRBD2 (5 bases each). The sequence was obtained from a man aged 25 to 40 in good health. Input material: blood. CDR3 sequence: CAISVSRGDKNIQYF. The CDR3, as DNA: TGTGCCATCAGTGTGTCGAGAGGGGACAAAAACATTCAGTACTTC.